Listed below are T cell receptor beta chains from one sample, sequenced in a study of blood T cell repertoires in COVID-19. Produced via immunoSEQ multiplex PCR; TCRdb's table is partial and in-frame only. The table has about 53,000 clones, 81% seen once. Material for sequencing was peripheral blood. All receptors come from a woman older than 75 with COVID-19, enrolled during active disease. CDR3s include the opening cysteine and the closing phenylalanine or tryptophan. A D gene is named only where the DNA matches it firmly. Clone size is given for some rows only: seen once, a few or many times, or a class if the clone is expanded.

clone size,D gene,J gene,V gene,CDR3 length,CDR3 DNA,CDR3 protein
NA,NA,TRBJ2-7,TRBV14,12,TGTGCCAGCAGCCACTCTGGGGGCGGGCAGTACTTC,CASSHSGGGQYF
NA,TRBD2,TRBJ2-3,TRBV15,17,TGTGCCACCAGCTTCGCTGGGACTAGCGGGACCACAGATACGCAGTATTTT,CATSFAGTSGTTDTQYF
NA,NA,TRBJ2-1,TRBV11-2,15,TGTGCCAGCAGCCTAATGGTCATGGGGGCCTGGGAGCAGTTCTTC,CASSLMVMGAWEQFF
NA,NA,TRBJ1-1,TRBV19,10,TGTGCCAGTAGGGGCCTCGAAGCTTTCTTT,CASRGLEAFF
NA,NA,TRBJ1-4,TRBV27,14,TGTGCCAGCAGTTTAGTTAAGGGGGTGGAAAAACTGTTTTTT,CASSLVKGVEKLFF
NA,TRBD2,TRBJ2-7,TRBV4-2,17,TGTGCCAGCAGCCAAGATTGGACTAGCGGGAGTCGGTACGAGCAGTACTTC,CASSQDWTSGSRYEQYF
NA,TRBD1,TRBJ2-1,TRBV19,14,TGTGCCAGTAGTAGGGGACAGGCCTACAATGAGCAGTTCTTC,CASSRGQAYNEQFF
NA,NA,TRBJ2-2,TRBV3-1/TRBV3-2,16,TGTGCCAGCAGCCAAGTGGCGGGCGCAGTAACCGGGGAGCTGTTTTTT,CASSQVAGAVTGELFF
NA,NA,TRBJ2-5,TRBV7-9,13,TGTGCCAGCAGCTTATCTCTTGAAGAGACCCAGTACTTC,CASSLSLEETQYF
NA,NA,TRBJ2-7,TRBV19,14,TGTGCCAGTAGAACAGGGTCCCTTCCCTACGAGCAGTACTTC,CASRTGSLPYEQYF
NA,TRBD1,TRBJ2-7,TRBV3-1/TRBV3-2,11,TGTGCCAGCAGCCGACAGGGCGAGCAGTACTTC,CASSRQGEQYF
NA,TRBD2,TRBJ2-7,TRBV11-2,14,TGTGCCAGCTCCCCGGGAGGGAGCTCCTACGAGCAGTACTTC,CASSPGGSSYEQYF
NA,NA,TRBJ2-6,TRBV27,18,TGTGCCAGCAGTCCTCGCCAGGGTTCTTTTTCTGGGGCCAACGTCCTGACTTTC,CASSPRQGSFSGANVLTF
once,NA,TRBJ2-1,TRBV6-9,16,TGTGCCAGCATGACTCGCCTGGACAGCGCCTACAATGAGCAGTTCTTC,CASMTRLDSAYNEQFF
few,TRBD1,TRBJ1-2,TRBV5-4,14,TGTGCCAGCACTCCGGGACAGGGGACCTATGGCTACACCTTC,CASTPGQGTYGYTF
NA,TRBD2,TRBJ2-1,TRBV11-3,13,TGTGCCAGCAGCGGACTAGCGGCTAATGAGCAGTTCTTC,CASSGLAANEQFF
few,TRBD2,TRBJ2-1,TRBV4-2,17,TGTGCCAGCAGCCCGTTAGCGGGAGGGGGCTCCTACAATGAGCAGTTCTTC,CASSPLAGGGSYNEQFF
NA,NA,TRBJ1-1,TRBV27,16,TGTGCCAGCAGTTTCGGAGACCGGGTCCAAGACACTGAAGCTTTCTTT,CASSFGDRVQDTEAFF
NA,TRBD2,TRBJ2-1,TRBV19,15,TGTGCCAGTAGTAATAGCGGGAGCTCCTACAATGAGCAGTTCTTC,CASSNSGSSYNEQFF
NA,TRBD1,TRBJ1-1,TRBV6-5,12,TGTGCCAGTCACAGGGGGAACACTGAAGCTTTCTTT,CASHRGNTEAFF
few,NA,TRBJ1-2,TRBV9,17,TGTGCCAGCAGCGTAGAACAGGGCATCTCTGTTGGCTATGGCTACACCTTC,CASSVEQGISVGYGYTF
few,NA,TRBJ1-5,TRBV11-2,13,TGTGCCAGCAGCTTGACAGTGGATCAGCCCCAGCATTTT,CASSLTVDQPQHF
NA,NA,TRBJ1-2,TRBV5-1,13,TGCGCCAGCAGCTTGTCCGCAGGGGAAGGCTACACCTTC,CASSLSAGEGYTF
NA,TRBD1,TRBJ2-7,TRBV6-5,15,TGTGCCAGCAGTCAGGACAGGGATTCGGCCTACGAGCAGTACTTC,CASSQDRDSAYEQYF
NA,TRBD1,TRBJ1-5,TRBV11-2,14,TGTGCCAGCAGCCGACAGGGTGACGGTCAGCCCCAGCATTTT,CASSRQGDGQPQHF
NA,TRBD2,TRBJ2-1,TRBV24-1,13,TGTGCCACAGGGACTAGCCCCTACAATGAGCAGTTCTTC,CATGTSPYNEQFF
once,NA,TRBJ1-6,TRBV5-3,16,TGTGCCAGAAGCTTGGCCGGGACTTTCGAGGGGCCACCCCTCCACTTT,CARSLAGTFEGPPLHF
once,NA,TRBJ1-2,TRBV29-1,13,TGCAGCGTGCGGGGGGCGCAGGAGTTGGACTACACCTTC,CSVRGAQELDYTF
NA,TRBD2,TRBJ2-2,TRBV6-2/TRBV6-3,16,TGTGCCAGCAGTTACCCGACTAGCGGGAGCACCGGGGAGCTGTTTTTT,CASSYPTSGSTGELFF
NA,NA,TRBJ1-5,TRBV12-3/TRBV12-4,13,TGTGCCAGCAGTTTTGGCGGCTCTAAGCCCCAGCATTTT,CASSFGGSKPQHF
NA,NA,TRBJ2-5,TRBV15,16,TGTGCCACCAGCAGCGAGGTTGGCTTTGGGGGCAAGACCCAGTACTTC,CATSSEVGFGGKTQYF
NA,TRBD1,TRBJ2-5,TRBV7-2,14,TGTGCCAGCAGCAATCGACAGGGGCAAGAGACCCAGTACTTC,CASSNRQGQETQYF
NA,NA,TRBJ1-5,TRBV2,12,TGTGCCAGCAGTGAAATGACAGGGCCCCAGCATTTT,CASSEMTGPQHF
NA,NA,TRBJ2-7,TRBV29-1,14,TGCAGCGCCGAGTTGGGACTTACTTCGGGCGAGCAGTACTTC,CSAELGLTSGEQYF
once,TRBD1,TRBJ1-2,TRBV27,15,TGTGCCAGCAGTTTATCAAGAGGGGGCGGCTATGGCTACACCTTC,CASSLSRGGGYGYTF
few,TRBD1,TRBJ1-1,TRBV9,15,TGTGCCAGCAGCCTGACAGGGGAAGGGAACACTGAAGCTTTCTTT,CASSLTGEGNTEAFF